One sample yielded the 5 T cell receptor beta chains listed below, sequenced in a study of T cell responses to AZD1222 COVID-19 vaccine. Here immunoSEQ multiplex PCR was the method, and the copy in TCRdb shows in-frame clones only, minus some. Of roughly 200,000 clones in the sample, around 88% were seen once. The material sequenced was peripheral blood, taken on day 0 of AZD1222 vaccination. The receptor source for this set is an adult in good health.

The chain has TRBV19 and TRBJ2-7; no definite D call. V shed 3 bases and J shed 3 bases, with 12 bases lying between them. The CDR3 spans 14 residues. CDR1 LNHDA and CDR2 SQIVND come from the germline V gene (reference sequence). CDR3 sequence: CASSISPTNYEQYF. Written as DNA, the CDR3 is TGTGCCAGTAGTATTTCGCCTACCAACTACGAGCAGTACTTC.

This rearrangement joins TRBV7-9 to TRBJ1-1, with 9 bases lining up with TRBD1. The CDR3 totals 15 residues. The trim removed 4 bases at V and 6 bases at J, leaving 9 bases unmatched. The germline V gene has CDR1 SEHNR and CDR2 FQNEAQ (reference sequence). This CDR3 is CASSYPGQGHAEAFF. The CDR3, as DNA: TGTGCCAGCAGCTATCCGGGACAGGGTCACGCTGAAGCTTTCTTT.

The chain recombines TRBV19 with TRBJ1-3; no clear D. Germline CDR1 is LNHDA and CDR2 is SQIVND (reference sequence). This CDR3 contains 16 residues. The ends were cut back, 3 bases at V and 0 bases at J, with 12 bases in the middle. The CDR3 reads CASSMGQADSGNTIYF. CDR3 coding DNA: TGTGCCAGTAGTATGGGCCAGGCGGACTCTGGAAACACCATATATTTT.

The chain joins TRBV7-9 to TRBJ2-1; 9 nucleotides agree with TRBD1. V gave up 5 bases and J gave up 4 bases; unmatched junction bases: 6. The CDR3 extends over 15 amino acids. Germline values: CDR1 SEHNR, CDR2 FQNEAQ (reference sequence). This CDR3 is CASSPGTGNYNEQFF. CDR3 nucleotides: TGTGCCAGCAGCCCAGGGACAGGGAATTACAATGAGCAGTTCTTC.

The chain has TRBV5-1 and TRBJ1-2, with TRBD1 matching 8 bases. CDR3 length: 16 residues. V lost 1 base to trimming and J lost 7 bases; unmatched junction nucleotides: 12. The germline V gene has CDR1 SGHRS and CDR2 YFSETQ. The CDR3 here is CASSLLGQGPLGGYTF. DNA for the CDR3: TGCGCCAGCAGCTTGCTCGGACAGGGCCCGTTGGGTGGCTACACCTTC.